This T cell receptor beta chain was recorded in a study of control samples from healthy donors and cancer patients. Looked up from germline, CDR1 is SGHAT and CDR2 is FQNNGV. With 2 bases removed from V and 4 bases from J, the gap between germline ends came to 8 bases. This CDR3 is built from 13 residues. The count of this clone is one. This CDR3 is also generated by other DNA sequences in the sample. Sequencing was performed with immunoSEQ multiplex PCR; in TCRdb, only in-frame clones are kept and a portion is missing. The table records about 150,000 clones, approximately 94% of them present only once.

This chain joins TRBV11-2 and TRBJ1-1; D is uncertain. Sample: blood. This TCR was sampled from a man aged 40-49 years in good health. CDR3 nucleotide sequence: TGTGCCAGCAGCTTACTGGGTGCCACTGAAGCTTTCTTT. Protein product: CASSLLGATEAFF.